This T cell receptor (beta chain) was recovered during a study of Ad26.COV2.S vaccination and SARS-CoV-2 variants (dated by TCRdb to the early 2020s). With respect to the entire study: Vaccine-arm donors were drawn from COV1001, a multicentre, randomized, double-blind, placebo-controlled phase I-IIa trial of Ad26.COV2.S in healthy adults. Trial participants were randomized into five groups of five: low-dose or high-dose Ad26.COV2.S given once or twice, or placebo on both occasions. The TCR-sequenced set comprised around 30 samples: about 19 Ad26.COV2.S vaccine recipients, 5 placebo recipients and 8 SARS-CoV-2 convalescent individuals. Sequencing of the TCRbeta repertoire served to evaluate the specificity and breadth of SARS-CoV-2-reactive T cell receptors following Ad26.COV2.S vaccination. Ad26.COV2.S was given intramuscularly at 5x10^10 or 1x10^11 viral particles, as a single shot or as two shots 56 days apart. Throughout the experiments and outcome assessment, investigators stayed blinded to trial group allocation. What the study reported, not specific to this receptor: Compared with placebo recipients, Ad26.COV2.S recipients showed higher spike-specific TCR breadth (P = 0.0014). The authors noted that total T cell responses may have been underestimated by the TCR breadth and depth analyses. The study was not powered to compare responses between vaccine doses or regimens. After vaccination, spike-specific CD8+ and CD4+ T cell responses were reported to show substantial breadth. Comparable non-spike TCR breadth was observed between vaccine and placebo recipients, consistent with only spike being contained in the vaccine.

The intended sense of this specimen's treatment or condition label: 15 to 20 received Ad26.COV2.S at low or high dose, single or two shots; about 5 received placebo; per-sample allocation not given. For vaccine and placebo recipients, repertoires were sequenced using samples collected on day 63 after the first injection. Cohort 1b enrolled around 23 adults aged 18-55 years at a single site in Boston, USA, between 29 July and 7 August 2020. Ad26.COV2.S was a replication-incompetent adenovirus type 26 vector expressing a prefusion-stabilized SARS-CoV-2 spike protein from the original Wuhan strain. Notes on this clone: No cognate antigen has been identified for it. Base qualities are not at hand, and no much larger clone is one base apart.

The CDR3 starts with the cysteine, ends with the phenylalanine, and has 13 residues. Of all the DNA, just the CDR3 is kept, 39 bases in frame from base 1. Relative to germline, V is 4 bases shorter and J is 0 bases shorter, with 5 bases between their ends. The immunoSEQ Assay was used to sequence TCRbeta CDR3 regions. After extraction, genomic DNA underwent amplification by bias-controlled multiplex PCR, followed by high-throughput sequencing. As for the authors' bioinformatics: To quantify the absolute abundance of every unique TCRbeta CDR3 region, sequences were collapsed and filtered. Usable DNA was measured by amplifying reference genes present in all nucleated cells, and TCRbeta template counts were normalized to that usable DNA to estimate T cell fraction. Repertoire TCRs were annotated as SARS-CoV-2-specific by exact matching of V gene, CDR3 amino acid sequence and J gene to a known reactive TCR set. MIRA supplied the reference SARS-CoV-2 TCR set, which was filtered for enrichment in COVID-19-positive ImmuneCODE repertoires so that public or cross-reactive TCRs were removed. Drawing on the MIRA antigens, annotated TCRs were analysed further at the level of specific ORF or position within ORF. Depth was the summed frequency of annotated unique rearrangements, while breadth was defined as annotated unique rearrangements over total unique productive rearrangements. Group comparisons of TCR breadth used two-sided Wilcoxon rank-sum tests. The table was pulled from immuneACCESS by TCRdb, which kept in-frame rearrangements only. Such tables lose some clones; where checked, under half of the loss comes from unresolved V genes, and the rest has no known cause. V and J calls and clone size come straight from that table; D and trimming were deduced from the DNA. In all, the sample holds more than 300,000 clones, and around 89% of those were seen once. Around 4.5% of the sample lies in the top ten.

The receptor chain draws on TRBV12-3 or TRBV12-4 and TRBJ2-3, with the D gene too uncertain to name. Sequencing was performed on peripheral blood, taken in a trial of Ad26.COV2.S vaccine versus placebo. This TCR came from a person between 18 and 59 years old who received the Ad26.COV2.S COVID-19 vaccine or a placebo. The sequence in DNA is TGTGCCAGCAGTTCCCCCAGCACAGATACGCAGTATTTT. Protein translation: CASSSPSTDTQYF.